This T cell receptor beta chain is from a study of T-cell reconstitution after alpha-beta-depleted transplantation in children. Overall study results and limits: T-cell numbers and diversity, one year after transplant, stemmed largely from T cells that were newly produced.

This clonotype was seen many times. What it binds is unknown. Preparation of the TCRbeta library used unique molecular identifiers. TCRdb independently ran MiXCR on the PCR reads; one entry per CDR3 protein. The table has about 260,000 distinct CDR3 sequences, 6.5% to 9% seen once; the top ten hold less than 8%. V was pared by 3 bases and J by 5 bases, with 5 bases of the junction left unmatched. This CDR3 has 15 residues. Looked up from germline, CDR1 is SGHNT and CDR2 is YENEEA. The receptor's source is a male patient aged 5 to 17 who had a stem cell transplant for acute lymphoblastic leukemia, so the T cells may come from the graft donor. The sequences come from PBMCs, mostly from graft donor cells, collected 180 days after TCRalphabeta/CD19-depleted stem cell transplant. The chain employs TRBV11-3 and TRBJ1-5, with 9 bases fitting TRBD1. CDR3 bases: TGTGCCAGCAGCTTGGGGCGGGACAGGGATCAGCCCCAGCATTTT. Amino acid sequence: CASSLGRDRDQPQHF.